Below, 21 T cell receptor beta chains from the same sample are listed, as sequenced in a study of blood T cell repertoires in COVID-19. Generated by immunoSEQ multiplex PCR, the TCRdb table keeps only in-frame clones and is missing some. This table has about 250,000 clones, 83% appearing once. Sequencing was done on a sample of peripheral blood. The receptors originated from a human donor in a cohort sampled during active COVID-19.

The rearrangement joins TRBV4-2 to TRBJ2-7, with 12 bases fitting TRBD1. CDR3 length: 15 amino acids. In germline, CDR1 is LGHNA, CDR2 YNFKEQ. After removal of 3 bases from V and 2 bases from J, the junction contained 2 bases not matched to a gene. CDR3 sequence (DNA): TGTGCCAGCAGCCAGAGGGACAGGGGGCCCTACGAGCAGTACTTC. It yields the protein CASSQRDRGPYEQYF.

The chain links TRBV11-3 to TRBJ2-3; TRBD1 aligns across 7 bases. V lost 4 bases to trimming and J lost 0 bases; unmatched junction nucleotides: 4. The CDR3 covers 15 residues. In germline, CDR1 is SGHNT, CDR2 YENEEA. Here the CDR3 DNA reads TGTGCCAGCAGCTCGACAGGGTCTAGCACAGATACGCAGTATTTT. Protein: CASSSTGSSTDTQYF.

The V and J genes are TRBV29-1 and TRBJ2-3; TRBD1 matches at 8 bases. V shed 0 bases and J 3 bases; nucleotides not matched to a gene: 2. CDR1 SQVTM and CDR2 ANQGSEA come from the germline V gene. This CDR3 is 14 amino acids long. The CDR3 DNA sequence: TGCAGCGTTGAAGACAGGGGGCGGACAGATACGCAGTATTTT. It is translated as CSVEDRGRTDTQYF.

Concerning this clone itself: Other nucleotide sequences in the sample specify the same CDR3. The chain recombines TRBV7-2 with TRBJ2-3; D is undetermined. This CDR3 comprises 12 residues. The germline V and J ends were trimmed by 4 bases and 3 bases, with 5 bases remaining between them. Germline CDR1 reads SGHTA; CDR2 reads FQGNSA. Written as DNA, the CDR3 is TGTGCCAGCAGCTCTTATACAGATACGCAGTATTTT. Protein product: CASSSYTDTQYF.

The J gene is TRBJ1-5, the V gene TRBV5-1; 9 nucleotides agree with TRBD1. CDR1 and CDR2 from the germline V gene are SGHRS and YFSETQ. This CDR3 region has 14 residues. The V gene end was trimmed by 5 bases and the J gene end by 5 bases; junction bases not matched to a gene: 5. This chain's CDR3 is CASRRTGDDQPQHF. The CDR3 coding sequence is TGCGCCAGCAGAAGGACAGGGGACGATCAGCCCCAGCATTTT. The full variable domain, completed using reference TRBV5-1 and TRBJ1-5, is KAGVTQTPRYLIKTRGQQVTLSCSPISGHRSVSWYQQTPGQGLQFLFEYFSETQRNKGNFPGRFSGRQFSNSRSEMNVSTLELGDSALYLCASRRTGDDQPQHFGDGTRLSIL.

The chain couples TRBV2 to TRBJ2-5; D possibly corresponds to TRBD1 (5 bases). The V end was cut by 4 bases, the J end by 3 bases, with 9 bases between. The CDR3 runs to 13 residues. Germline-derived CDR1 and CDR2 are SNHLY and FYNNEI. In DNA form, the CDR3 reads TGTGCCAGCAGTGCCCGCAGGGAAGAGACCCAGTACTTC. It translates to CASSARREETQYF.

This clone came up once. The chain employs TRBV3-1 (or the pseudogene TRBV3-2) and TRBJ1-4, with a tentative D call TRBD1 (6 bases). Between the trimmed V and J ends, which lost 4 bases and 8 bases, there was a span of 14 bases. Germline values: CDR1 LGHDT, CDR2 YNNKEL (reference sequence). The CDR3 is 14 amino acids. CDR3 residues: CASSRARGEEKLFF. CDR3 DNA sequence: TGTGCCAGCAGCCGAGCCAGGGGCGAAGAAAAACTGTTTTTT.

The CDR3 sequence is CASSVVGQYNSPLHF. CDR3 nucleotides: TGTGCCAGCAGCGTAGTGGGACAGTATAATTCACCCCTCCACTTT. The chain couples TRBV7-2 to TRBJ1-6; 7 bases agree with TRBD1. The CDR3 is made up of 15 amino acids. Germline loops: CDR1 SGHTA, CDR2 FQGNSA. V shed 5 bases and J 4 bases; nucleotides not matched to a gene: 5. The full variable domain, in which reference TRBV7-2 and TRBJ1-6 provide the parts outside the CDR3, is GAGVSQSPSNKVTEKGKDVELRCDPISGHTALYWYRQSLGQGLEFLIYFQGNSAPDKSGLPSDRFSAERTGGSVSTLTIQRTQQEDSAVYLCASSVVGQYNSPLHFGNGTRLTVT.

As DNA, the CDR3 is TGTGCCAGCAGCTTTTGGGCCTCCAGCATTCAGTACTTC. This translates into CASSFWASSIQYF. The chain joins TRBV5-4 to TRBJ2-4; D gene unclear. This CDR3 is built from 13 residues. CDR1 and CDR2 from the germline V gene are SGHNT and YYREEE (reference sequence). Trimming removed 2 bases from V and 9 bases from J, with 12 bases in between.

The chain couples TRBV27 to TRBJ2-7, with 9 bases that match TRBD1. Germline loops: CDR1 MNHEY, CDR2 SMNVEV (reference sequence). V lost 1 base and J lost 3; bases outside the gene matches: 7. This CDR3 has 16 amino acids. The CDR3 loop reads CASSLLTGGSFYEQYF. DNA of the CDR3: TGTGCCAGCAGTTTATTAACAGGGGGCTCTTTCTACGAGCAGTACTTC.

The gene calls are TRBV6-2 or TRBV6-3 and TRBJ1-1; D is uncertain. The CDR3 consists of 18 residues. With 0 bases removed from V and 0 bases from J, the gap between germline ends came to 17 bases. Germline V lookup: CDR1 MNHEY, CDR2 SVGEGT. The CDR3 bases are TGTGCCAGCAGTTACTCGGAGAGGCCCTACGTCATGAACACTGAAGCTTTCTTT. Amino acid sequence: CASSYSERPYVMNTEAFF.

This CDR3 reads CASSLRTGIYSPLHF. CDR3 coding DNA: TGTGCCAGCAGCCTGAGGACAGGGATATATTCACCCCTCCACTTT. The rearrangement uses TRBV5-4 and TRBJ1-6; TRBD1 matches at 8 bases. The germline CDR1 and CDR2 sequences are SGHNT and YYREEE (reference sequence). Unmatched junction bases numbered 8, after V lost 4 bases and J lost 8 bases. This CDR3 comprises 15 residues.

The chain links TRBV19 to TRBJ1-1; maybe TRBD1 (5 bases). The CDR3 loop spans 13 amino acids. Trimming left V 2 bases short and J 7 bases short, with 11 bases between. The germline CDR1 and CDR2 sequences are LNHDA and SQIVND (reference sequence). The CDR3 nucleotides are TGTGCCAGTAGTATACGGGGGAGGGATGAAGCTTTCTTT. Encoded protein: CASSIRGRDEAFF.

The CDR3 nucleotides are TGCGCCAGCAGCGTGACTAGCGGGGGGACCTCCGAGCAGTACTTC. This gives the protein CASSVTSGGTSEQYF. This chain uses TRBV5-1 with TRBJ2-7; 13 bases map to TRBD2. The CDR3 spans 15 residues. Trimming cost V 4 bases and J 6 bases; bases outside gene matches: 7. Germline V gene data show CDR1 as SGHRS and CDR2 as YFSETQ.

The rearrangement links TRBV5-1 to TRBJ1-5; D possibly corresponds to TRBD1 (6 bases). There are 13 residues in the CDR3. V lost 4 bases to trimming and J lost 4 bases, with 9 bases between them. The germline V gene encodes CDR1 SGHRS and CDR2 YFSETQ. CDR3: CASSDQGNQPQHF. CDR3 in DNA: TGCGCCAGCAGCGACCAGGGGAATCAGCCCCAGCATTTT.

The chain is built from TRBV10-3 and TRBJ1-5, with a possible D match to TRBD1 (6 bases). The germline gives CDR1 ENHRY, CDR2 SYGVKD. Trimming removed 3 bases from V and 6 bases from J, with 12 bases in between. The CDR3 runs to 14 residues. The chain's CDR3 is CAISETTGLQPQHF. CDR3 coding DNA: TGTGCCATCAGTGAAACGACAGGACTTCAGCCCCAGCATTTT.

The chain combines TRBV4-1 with TRBJ2-2; 7 bases agree with TRBD1. The V segment lost 5 bases and the J segment 2 bases; nucleotides outside the gene matches: 8. The CDR3 contains 16 residues. Germline CDR1 MGHRA, CDR2 YSYEKL. The CDR3 DNA follows: TGCGCCAGCAGCTTACGGACAGGAGGAAACACCGGGGAGCTGTTTTTT. It codes for CASSLRTGGNTGELFF.

The genes are TRBV18 and TRBJ2-1; 8 positions match TRBD2. V shed 6 bases and J 5 bases; nucleotides not matched to a gene: 9. The V gene's germline CDR1 is KGHSH and CDR2 LQKENI. The CDR3 runs to 15 residues. CDR3 residues: CASSPYGGAHNEQFF. The CDR3 nucleotides are TGTGCCAGCTCCCCCTACGGGGGGGCGCACAATGAGCAGTTCTTC.

This chain joins TRBV18 and TRBJ2-7; 8 nucleotides match TRBD2. The germline CDR1 and CDR2 sequences are KGHSH and LQKENI. The CDR3 consists of 15 residues. Losses at the gene ends were 6 bases for V and 2 bases for J; bases not matched to a gene: 9. The CDR3 DNA sequence: TGTGCCAGCTCGTCCAGCGGGGGACGCACCTACGAGCAGTACTTC. Residues: CASSSSGGRTYEQYF.

This chain uses TRBV6-5 with TRBJ2-7, with D possibly matching TRBD1 (6 bases). The CDR3 is made up of 14 amino acids. The germline V and J ends were trimmed by 0 bases and 3 bases, with 9 bases remaining between them. CDR1 is MNHEY and CDR2 is SVGAGI in the germline V gene. The CDR3 loop is CASSYSRTDYEQYF. CDR3 coding DNA: TGTGCCAGCAGTTACTCGAGGACAGACTACGAGCAGTACTTC.

CDR3 sequence reads: CASSRGLAGGIYNEQFF. The CDR3 region has the DNA TGTGCCAGCAGCAGAGGACTAGCGGGGGGTATCTACAATGAGCAGTTCTTC. The J gene is TRBJ2-1, the V gene TRBV7-9; 14 nucleotides line up with TRBD2. J lost 3 bases, V lost 5 bases, and 6 bases had no gene match. This CDR3 comprises 17 residues. Germline V gene sequence: CDR1 SEHNR, CDR2 FQNEAQ (reference sequence).